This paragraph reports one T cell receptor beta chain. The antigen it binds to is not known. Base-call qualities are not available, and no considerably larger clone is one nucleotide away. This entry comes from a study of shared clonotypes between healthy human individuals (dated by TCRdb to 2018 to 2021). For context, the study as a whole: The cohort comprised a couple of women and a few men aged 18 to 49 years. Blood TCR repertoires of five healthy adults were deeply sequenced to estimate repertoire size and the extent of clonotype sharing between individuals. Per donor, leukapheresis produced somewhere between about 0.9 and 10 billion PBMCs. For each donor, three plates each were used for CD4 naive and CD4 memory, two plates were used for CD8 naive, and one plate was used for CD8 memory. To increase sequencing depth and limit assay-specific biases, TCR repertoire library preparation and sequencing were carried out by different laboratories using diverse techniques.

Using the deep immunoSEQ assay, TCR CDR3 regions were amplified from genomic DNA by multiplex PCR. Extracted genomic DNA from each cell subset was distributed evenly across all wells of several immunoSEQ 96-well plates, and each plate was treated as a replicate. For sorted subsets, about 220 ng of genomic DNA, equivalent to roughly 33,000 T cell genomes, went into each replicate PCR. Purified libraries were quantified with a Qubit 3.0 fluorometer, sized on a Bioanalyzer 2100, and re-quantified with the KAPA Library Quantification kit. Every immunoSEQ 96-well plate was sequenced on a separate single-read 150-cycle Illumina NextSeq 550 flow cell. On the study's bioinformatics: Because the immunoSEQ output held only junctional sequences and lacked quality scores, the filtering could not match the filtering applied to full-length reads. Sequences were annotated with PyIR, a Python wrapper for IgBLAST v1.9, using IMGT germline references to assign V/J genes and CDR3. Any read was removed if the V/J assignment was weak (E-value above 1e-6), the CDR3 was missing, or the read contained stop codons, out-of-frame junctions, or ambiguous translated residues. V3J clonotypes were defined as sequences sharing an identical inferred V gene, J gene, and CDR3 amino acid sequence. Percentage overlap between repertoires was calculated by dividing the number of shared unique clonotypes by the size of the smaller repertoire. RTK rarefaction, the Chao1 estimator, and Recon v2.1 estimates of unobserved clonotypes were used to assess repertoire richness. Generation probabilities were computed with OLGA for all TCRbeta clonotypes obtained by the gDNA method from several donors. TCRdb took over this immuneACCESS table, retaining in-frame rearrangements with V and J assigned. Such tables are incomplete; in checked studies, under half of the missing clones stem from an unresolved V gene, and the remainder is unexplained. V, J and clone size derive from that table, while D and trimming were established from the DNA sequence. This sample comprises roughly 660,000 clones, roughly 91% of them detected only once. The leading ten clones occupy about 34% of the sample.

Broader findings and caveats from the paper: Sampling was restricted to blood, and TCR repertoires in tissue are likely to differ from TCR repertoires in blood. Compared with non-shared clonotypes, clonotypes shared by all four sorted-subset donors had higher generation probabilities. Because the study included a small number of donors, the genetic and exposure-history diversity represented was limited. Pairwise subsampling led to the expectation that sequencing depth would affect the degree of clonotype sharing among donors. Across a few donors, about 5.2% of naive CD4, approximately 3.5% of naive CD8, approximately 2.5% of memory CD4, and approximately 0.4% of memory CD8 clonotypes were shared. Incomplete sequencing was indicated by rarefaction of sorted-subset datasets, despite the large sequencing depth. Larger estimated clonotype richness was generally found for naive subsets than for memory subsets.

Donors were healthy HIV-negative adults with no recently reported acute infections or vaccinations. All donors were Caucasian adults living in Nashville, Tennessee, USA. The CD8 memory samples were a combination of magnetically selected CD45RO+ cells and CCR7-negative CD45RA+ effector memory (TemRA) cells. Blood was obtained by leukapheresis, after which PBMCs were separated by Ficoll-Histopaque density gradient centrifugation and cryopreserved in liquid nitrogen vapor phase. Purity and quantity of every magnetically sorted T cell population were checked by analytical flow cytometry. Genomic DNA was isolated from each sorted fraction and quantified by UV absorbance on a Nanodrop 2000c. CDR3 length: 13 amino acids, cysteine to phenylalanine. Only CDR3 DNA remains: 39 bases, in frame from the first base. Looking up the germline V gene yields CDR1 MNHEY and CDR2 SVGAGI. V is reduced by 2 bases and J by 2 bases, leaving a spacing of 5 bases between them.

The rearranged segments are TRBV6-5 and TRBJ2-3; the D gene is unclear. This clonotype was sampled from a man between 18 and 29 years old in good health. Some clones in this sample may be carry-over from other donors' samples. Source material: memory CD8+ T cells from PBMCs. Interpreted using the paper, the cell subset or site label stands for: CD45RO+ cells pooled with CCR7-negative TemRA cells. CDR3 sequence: CASSYEFTDTQYF. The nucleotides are TGTGCCAGCAGTTACGAATTCACAGATACGCAGTATTTT.